Each of the 16 T cell receptor beta chains below was sequenced from the same sample in a study of human T cells and chemical hapten exposure. The sample's time point: pre-sensitization, week 0. Treatment meaning: therapeutic diphenylcyclopropenone sensitization with weekly scalp DPC. MiXCR, applied by TCRdb to the RACE reads, yields one record per CDR3 protein. The sample includes 270,000 or so distinct CDR3 sequences, around 7% of them seen just once. This material consisted of whole blood, taken in connection with sensitization to the hapten diphenylcyclopropenone (DPC). The receptors were sampled from a man aged 18 to 29 with alopecia areata. Some clones in this sample may be carry-over from other donors' samples.

The rearrangement links TRBV12-3 or TRBV12-4 to TRBJ2-3; no reliable D call. This CDR3 has 14 amino acids. The germline V and J ends were trimmed by 3 bases and 4 bases, with 11 bases remaining between them. CDR3 loop: CASSLGSLSDTQYF. For the CDR3, the DNA is TGTGCCAGCAGTTTGGGCAGCCTTTCAGATACGCAGTATTTT.

The genes are TRBV6-2 or TRBV6-3 and TRBJ1-1; D might be TRBD1 (5 bases). The V end lost 7 bases, the J end lost 2 bases, and 32 bases lay between the germline ends. This CDR3 is built from 20 residues. Germline V gene data show CDR1 as MNHEY and CDR2 as SVGEGT. The chain's CDR3 is CASIEPRIVGEQASNTEAFF. As DNA, the CDR3 is TGTGCCAGCATCGAACCCAGGATCGTGGGGGAGCAAGCAAGTAACACTGAAGCTTTCTTT.

This rearrangement joins TRBV3-1 to TRBJ1-1, with D possibly matching TRBD1 (5 bases). This CDR3 contains 14 residues. Looked up from germline, CDR1 is LGHDT and CDR2 is YNNKEL (reference sequence). V lost 1 base and J 2 bases, leaving 8 bases between the germline ends. CDR3 in amino acids: CASSQATVNTEAFF. CDR3 sequence (DNA): TGTGCCAGCAGCCAAGCGACAGTTAACACTGAAGCTTTCTTT.

In its sample, this clonotype was seen many times. V usage is TRBV6-6 and J usage is TRBJ2-3; 7 nucleotides match TRBD2. CDR3 length: 13 residues. The V and J ends lost 7 bases and 1 base, in that order; junction bases with no gene match: 2. The V gene's germline CDR1 is MNHNY and CDR2 SVGAGI (reference sequence). The CDR3 here is CASTSGRTDTQYF. The CDR3 coding sequence is TGTGCCAGCACTAGCGGCCGCACAGATACGCAGTATTTT.

This sequence joins TRBV13 and TRBJ2-1, with D perhaps matching TRBD1 (5 bases). Germline CDR1 PRHDT, CDR2 FYEKMQ (reference sequence). V lost 7 bases, J lost 0 bases, and 13 bases lay in between. There are 15 residues in the CDR3. The CDR3 sequence: CASTSNRGSYNEQFF. In nucleotides, the CDR3 is TGTGCCAGCACCTCCAATAGGGGCTCCTACAATGAGCAGTTCTTC.

This chain connects TRBV6-5 to TRBJ1-3, with no clear D. The V end lost 2 bases, the J end lost 0 bases, and 8 bases lay between the germline ends. The CDR3 contains 15 residues. In germline, CDR1 is MNHEY, CDR2 SVGAGI. In nucleotides, the CDR3 is TGTGCCAGCAGTTACGGGGTCTCCTCTGGAAACACCATATATTTT. Encoded protein: CASSYGVSSGNTIYF.

The chain is built from TRBV25-1 and TRBJ1-1; no firm D call. The V and J ends lost 0 bases and 0 bases respectively, with 8 bases between them. Germline CDR1 reads MGHDK; CDR2 reads SYGVNS. The CDR3 contains 15 residues. The CDR3 here is CASSEYEFMNTEAFF. The CDR3 region has the DNA TGTGCCAGCAGTGAATATGAGTTCATGAACACTGAAGCTTTCTTT.

The sample holds a few counts of this clonotype. J is TRBJ1-1 and V is TRBV12-3 or TRBV12-4; 8 bases agree with TRBD1. V lost 3 bases and J lost 1; bases outside the gene matches: 4. This CDR3 comprises 15 residues. The CDR3 sequence: CASSFGTGGNTEAFF. Written as DNA, the CDR3 is TGTGCCAGCAGTTTCGGGACAGGAGGGAACACTGAAGCTTTCTTT.

This clonotype was observed at least ten times. The chain recombines TRBV10-3 with TRBJ2-1; D might be TRBD1 or TRBD2, each matching 5 bases. This CDR3 region has 15 residues. In germline, CDR1 is ENHRY, CDR2 SYGVKD. Between the trimmed V and J ends, which lost 6 bases and 4 bases, there was a span of 16 bases. The CDR3 loop is CAIRPGPEGYNEQFF. In DNA, the CDR3 is TGTGCCATCAGACCGGGACCCGAGGGGTACAATGAGCAGTTCTTC.

This clonotype was detected many times. The CDR3 DNA follows: TGTGCCAGCAGTACGGGAGACTCGCGCTACAATGAGCAGTTCTTC. Its protein product is CASSTGDSRYNEQFF. The chain employs TRBV27 and TRBJ2-1, with D possibly matching TRBD2 (6 bases). The CDR3 runs 15 residues. V dropped 5 bases and J dropped 3 bases, with 14 bases sitting between them. CDR1 is MNHEY, CDR2 SMNVEV, per germline (reference sequence).

This rearrangement joins TRBV7-2 to TRBJ2-7; 10 positions agree with TRBD2. Germline CDR1 reads SGHTA; CDR2 reads FQGNSA. V was pared by 5 bases and J by 0 bases, with 10 bases of the junction left unmatched. The CDR3 has 17 residues. As DNA, the CDR3 is TGTGCCAGCAGCGGTAGCGGGGGGCCCCTGAGCTCCTACGAGCAGTACTTC. Translating gives CASSGSGGPLSSYEQYF.

In its sample, this clonotype was seen many times. The J gene is TRBJ1-1, the V gene TRBV7-2; D not resolved. The CDR3 contains 14 residues. V was shortened by 5 bases and J by 5 bases, with 15 bases between the two germline ends. Looked up from germline, CDR1 is SGHTA and CDR2 is FQGNSA. As DNA, the CDR3 is TGTGCCAGCAGCAGCCGGGCCCTGTGGACTGAAGCTTTCTTT. Its protein is CASSSRALWTEAFF. Full variable domain (missing parts from reference TRBV7-2 and TRBJ1-1): GAGVSQSPSNKVTEKGKDVELRCDPISGHTALYWYRQSLGQGLEFLIYFQGNSAPDKSGLPSDRFSAERTGGSVSTLTIQRTQQEDSAVYLCASSSRALWTEAFFGQGTRLTVV.

V and J are TRBV3-1 and TRBJ2-3, with 7 bases identical to TRBD2. V trimming: 4 bases; J trimming: 4 bases; junction bases outside the gene matches: 5. Germline values: CDR1 LGHDT, CDR2 YNNKEL (reference sequence). The CDR3 extends over 14 amino acids. The CDR3 nucleotides are TGTGCCAGCAGCCTCCAGCGGGGCCCAGATACGCAGTATTTT. This gives the protein CASSLQRGPDTQYF.

This clonotype has only a few counts. The chain uses TRBV7-2 and TRBJ1-2; 8 bases match TRBD1. The CDR3 contains 16 residues. Germline V gene sequence: CDR1 SGHTA, CDR2 FQGNSA. J was trimmed by 5 bases and V by 0 bases; bases with no gene match: 8. As DNA, the CDR3 is TGTGCCAGCAGCTTAGCGCTTGGGACAGGTCTTTATGGCTACACCTTC. Translating gives CASSLALGTGLYGYTF.

This clonotype was recorded at least ten times. The CDR3 loop is CATSRDRGLSNTIYF. Written as DNA, the CDR3 is TGTGCCACCAGCAGAGATCGGGGTCTCTCAAACACCATATATTTT. V is TRBV15 and J is TRBJ1-3, with unresolved D. The CDR3 is 15 amino acids. V shed 0 bases and J shed 6 bases, with 12 bases lying between them. The V gene's germline CDR1 is LNHNV and CDR2 YYDKDF (reference sequence).

The V and J genes are TRBV6-5 and TRBJ1-5, with 9 bases identical to TRBD1. Trimming removed 4 bases from V and 4 bases from J; junction bases left unmatched: 5. The germline gives CDR1 MNHEY, CDR2 SVGAGI. CDR3 size: 15 residues. The CDR3 here is CASSFQQGANQPQHF. CDR3 sequence (DNA): TGTGCCAGCAGTTTCCAACAGGGGGCAAATCAGCCCCAGCATTTT.